These 27 T cell receptor beta chains were all obtained from the same sample, sequenced in a study of T cell responses to AZD1222 COVID-19 vaccine. The protocol was immunoSEQ multiplex PCR, while the TCRdb copy is restricted to in-frame clones and leaves out a portion. The sample contains approximately 140,000 clones, roughly 88% of which appear only once. This sample comprised peripheral blood, obtained 28 days after the second AZD1222 dose. These receptors were taken from an adult who received the AZD1222 COVID-19 vaccine.

The rearrangement joins TRBV5-1 to TRBJ2-1; D is undetermined. In germline, CDR1 is SGHRS, CDR2 YFSETQ. V was cut by 0 bases and J by 15 bases, with 13 bases left in between. This CDR3 is 12 amino acids long. CDR3 sequence reads: CASSLVMPKWFF. The CDR3 DNA follows: TGCGCCAGCAGCTTGGTAATGCCTAAGTGGTTCTTC.

The V gene is TRBV6-1, the J gene TRBJ1-2; unclear D gene. The length of the CDR3 is 15 residues. CDR1 and CDR2 (germline): MNHNS, SASEGT. V was cut by 0 bases and J by 8 bases, with 16 bases left in between. CDR3 bases: TGTGCCAGCAGTGAAGCGGTTAACACCCTAGGCGGCTACACCTTC. Protein: CASSEAVNTLGGYTF.

This clone was recorded a few times. The chain is built from TRBV3-1 (or the pseudogene TRBV3-2) and TRBJ2-1, with D unclear. V lost 4 bases and J 9 bases, leaving 16 bases between the germline ends. CDR3 size: 14 residues. CDR1 LGHDT and CDR2 YNNKEL come from the germline V gene (reference sequence). CDR3: CASSPDRRVTEQFF. CDR3 DNA: TGTGCCAGCAGCCCTGACCGGCGAGTGACTGAGCAGTTCTTC.

This chain uses TRBV3-1 (or the pseudogene TRBV3-2) with TRBJ1-2; 8 nucleotides align to TRBD1. This CDR3 region has 14 residues. The germline CDR1 and CDR2 sequences are LGHDT and YNNKEL (reference sequence). Trimming cost V 5 bases and J 2 bases; bases outside gene matches: 4. CDR3 protein: CASSLGQVNYGYTF. The CDR3, as DNA: TGTGCCAGCAGCTTGGGACAGGTCAACTATGGCTACACCTTC.

The V call is TRBV3-1 (or the pseudogene TRBV3-2), the J call TRBJ1-2, with TRBD1 matching over 8 bases. V dropped 2 bases and J dropped 4; count of bases not matched to a gene: 3. CDR1 is LGHDT, CDR2 YNNKEL, per germline (reference sequence). There are 14 residues in the CDR3. The CDR3 DNA reads TGTGCCAGCAGCCAACAGGGGGCTAGCTATGGCTACACCTTC. Amino acids: CASSQQGASYGYTF.

This clone was found once. The chain recombines TRBV28 with TRBJ1-1; D is ambiguous. The CDR3 is 15 residues long. Germline V gives CDR1 MDHEN, CDR2 SYDVKM. V lost 2 bases and J lost 3, with 13 bases in between. CDR3 nucleotide sequence: TGTGCCAGCAGTTTAGGGGAGGGTAGGTACACTGAAGCTTTCTTT. Protein sequence: CASSLGEGRYTEAFF.

The chain joins TRBV3-1 (or the pseudogene TRBV3-2) to TRBJ2-1; unclear D gene. The CDR3 extends over 15 amino acids. Germline CDR1 LGHDT, CDR2 YNNKEL (reference sequence). The V end was cut by 4 bases, the J end by 9 bases, with 19 bases between. CDR3 coding DNA: TGTGCCAGCAGCCCAGCCGGCGCTTCACACCGTGAGCAGTTCTTC. Protein: CASSPAGASHREQFF.

The chain employs TRBV28 and TRBJ1-1, with D uncertain. The CDR3 length is 13 residues. V gave up 5 bases and J gave up 2 bases, with 9 bases separating them. Germline CDR1 and CDR2: MDHEN and SYDVKM. The CDR3 DNA reads TGTGCCAGCAGTCGTATAAAAAACACTGAAGCTTTCTTT. Amino acid sequence: CASSRIKNTEAFF.

This sequence joins TRBV29-1 and TRBJ2-3; 10 bases are shared with TRBD2. This CDR3 is 16 amino acids long. The junction had 14 bases not matched to a gene; V was cut back by 7 bases and J by 4 bases. Germline values: CDR1 SQVTM, CDR2 ANQGSEA. The DNA of the CDR3 is TGCAGCGCCCGAGGGGGTAGCGGGAGGCCATCAGATACGCAGTATTTT. This gives the protein CSARGGSGRPSDTQYF.

This chain connects TRBV28 to TRBJ2-5; D ambiguous. CDR1 MDHEN and CDR2 SYDVKM come from the germline V gene. CDR3 length: 11 amino acids. V was trimmed by 10 bases and J by 7 bases, leaving 13 bases between them. The CDR3 bases are TGTGCCACCTCCTCCCAGTGGACCCAGTACTTC. The encoded protein is CATSSQWTQYF.

DNA of the CDR3: TGTGCCAGCAGTTGGGGAGAAAACTATGGCTACACCTTC. Translating gives CASSWGENYGYTF. The chain is built from TRBV6-2 or TRBV6-3 and TRBJ1-2; D remains unclear. CDR3 length: 13 amino acids. Looked up from germline, CDR1 is MNHEY and CDR2 is SVGEGT. The germline V and J ends were trimmed by 4 bases and 2 bases, with 8 bases remaining between them.

This chain connects TRBV2 to TRBJ1-5; 7 nucleotides line up with TRBD1. This CDR3 spans 15 amino acids. Looked up from germline, CDR1 is SNHLY and CDR2 is FYNNEI. J gave up 4 bases and V 1 base, and 4 bases lay outside the gene matches. CDR3 loop: CASSEVGQKNQPQHF. The CDR3 DNA sequence: TGTGCCAGCAGTGAAGTGGGACAGAAAAATCAGCCCCAGCATTTT.

The V and J genes are TRBV9 and TRBJ2-5, with a weak D call TRBD2 (5 bases). Per germline, CDR1 SGDLS and CDR2 YYNGEE. The CDR3 runs 14 residues. V was trimmed by 0 bases and J by 5 bases, leaving 11 bases between them. CDR3 in amino acids: CASSVALGGETQYF. CDR3 nucleotide sequence: TGTGCCAGCAGCGTAGCCCTGGGCGGGGAGACCCAGTACTTC.

This clone was seen just once. The chain employs TRBV2 and TRBJ1-3; D gene unclear. Trimming removed 11 bases at V and 0 bases at J, with 8 bases between. Germline V gene lookup returns CDR1 SNHLY and CDR2 FYNNEI. CDR3 size: 12 residues. The CDR3, as DNA: TGTGCCGGGTCAGCCTCTGGAAACACCATATATTTT. Encoded protein: CAGSASGNTIYF.

The chain carries TRBV9 and TRBJ1-6; D gene unclear. The V and J ends lost 4 bases and 3 bases respectively, with 5 bases between them. The CDR3 length is 13 residues. The germline gives CDR1 SGDLS, CDR2 YYNGEE. The CDR3 here is CASSRGYNSPLHF. CDR3 DNA: TGTGCCAGCAGCCGTGGCTATAATTCACCCCTCCACTTT.

This rearrangement joins TRBV11-2 to TRBJ2-7; possibly TRBD1 for D (5 bases). Trimming removed 4 bases from V and 4 bases from J, with 14 bases in between. Per germline, CDR1 SGHAT and CDR2 FQNNGV. The CDR3 contains 14 residues. The CDR3: CASSSTPGSYEQYF. Written as DNA, the CDR3 is TGTGCCAGCAGCTCTACCCCAGGGTCGTACGAGCAGTACTTC.

V is TRBV4-1 and J is TRBJ1-2; perhaps TRBD1 as D (5 bases). CDR3 size: 14 residues. The ends were cut back, 1 base at V and 5 bases at J, with 11 bases in the middle. The V gene's germline CDR1 is MGHRA and CDR2 YSYEKL. CDR3 DNA: TGCGCCAGCAGCCAAGCGGGGGTAGCGTATGGCTACACCTTC. This gives the protein CASSQAGVAYGYTF.

V and J are TRBV2 and TRBJ1-6; TRBD1 might be the D (5 bases). Germline assignment: CDR1 SNHLY and CDR2 FYNNEI. The ends were cut back, 1 base at V and 7 bases at J, with 14 bases in the middle. The CDR3 is made up of 16 amino acids. The CDR3 coding sequence is TGTGCCAGCAGTGAAGTGGAGGTCTCAGGGAATTCACCCCTCCACTTT. Translated: CASSEVEVSGNSPLHF.

The chain uses TRBV2 and TRBJ1-5; tentatively, D is TRBD1 (6 bases). The CDR3 is made up of 16 amino acids. V gave up 3 bases and J gave up 0 bases, with 12 bases separating them. Germline V lookup: CDR1 SNHLY, CDR2 FYNNEI. CDR3 loop: CASSDPGGGSNQPQHF. The CDR3 bases are TGTGCCAGCAGTGACCCGGGAGGGGGTAGCAATCAGCCCCAGCATTTT.

CDR3 DNA sequence: TGTGCCAGCAGCTTGGGGGGTAGCGGCGTCGCCTTGGGGCAGTACTTC. Its translation is CASSLGGSGVALGQYF. The chain has TRBV5-4 and TRBJ2-7; D perhaps matches TRBD2 (6 bases). V was pared by 0 bases and J by 9 bases, with 22 bases between. This CDR3 is built from 16 residues. Germline lookup yields CDR1 SGHNT and CDR2 YYREEE (reference sequence).

The rearrangement links TRBV5-4 to TRBJ2-7, with D possibly being TRBD1 (6 bases). V was pared by 4 bases and J by 4 bases, with 12 bases between. The germline V gene encodes CDR1 SGHNT and CDR2 YYREEE (reference sequence). CDR3 size: 13 residues. This CDR3 reads CASSIQGIYEQYF. CDR3 nucleotides: TGTGCCAGCAGCATACAGGGTATTTACGAGCAGTACTTC. Looking up the rest from reference TRBV5-4 and TRBJ2-7 gives the full variable domain: ETGVTQSPTHLIKTRGQQVTLRCSSQSGHNTVSWYQQALGQGPQFIFQYYREEENGRGNFPPRFSGLQFPNYSSELNVNALELDDSALYLCASSIQGIYEQYFGPGTRLTVT.

The CDR3 sequence: CASSKVRQGANSGANVLTF. As DNA, the CDR3 is TGTGCCAGCAGCAAAGTACGACAGGGGGCGAATTCTGGGGCCAACGTCCTGACTTTC. The chain uses TRBV21-1 and TRBJ2-6; TRBD1, the table's D call, lacks a check against the DNA. TRBV21-1 corresponds to a pseudogene. The CDR3 spans 19 residues.

This sequence joins TRBV6-1 and TRBJ1-1, with D possibly matching TRBD1 (6 bases). With 2 bases removed from V and 9 bases from J, the gap between germline ends came to 16 bases. This CDR3 is built from 14 residues. CDR1 and CDR2 (germline): MNHNS, SASEGT. CDR3 DNA sequence: TGTGCCAGCAGTGAACGGGTAAAGGGGGACCAAGCTTTCTTT. It translates to CASSERVKGDQAFF.

This clone was detected once. The genes are TRBV18 and TRBJ2-7; possibly TRBD2 for D (5 bases). Trimming removed 4 bases at V and 0 bases at J, with 10 bases between. The germline gives CDR1 KGHSH, CDR2 LQKENI. This CDR3 has 14 amino acids. CDR3 DNA sequence: TGTGCCAGCTCACGCGAGGGTAGCTCCTACGAGCAGTACTTC. Translated, it gives CASSREGSSYEQYF.

The chain is built from TRBV3-1 (or the pseudogene TRBV3-2) and TRBJ2-7, with TRBD2 matching 9 bases. The CDR3 sequence is 13 residues long. From germline, CDR1 is LGHDT and CDR2 YNNKEL (reference sequence). After removal of 6 bases from V and 3 bases from J, the junction contained 3 bases not matched to a gene. The DNA for the CDR3 is TGTGCCAGCAGTCCTAGCGGGAACTACGAGCAGTACTTC. Translation gives CASSPSGNYEQYF.

The chain employs TRBV19 and TRBJ2-2; 7 nucleotides align to TRBD1. The germline V gene has CDR1 LNHDA and CDR2 SQIVND (reference sequence). This CDR3 region has 15 residues. V gave up 4 bases and J gave up 2 bases; unmatched junction bases: 4. The CDR3 loop is CASSRGTDNTGELFF. DNA for the CDR3: TGTGCCAGTAGTAGGGGGACAGATAACACCGGGGAGCTGTTTTTT.

This clone is a singleton in its sample. The rearrangement links TRBV7-9 to TRBJ2-3; D is perhaps TRBD1 (6 bases). This CDR3 has 15 residues. Deletions cut 5 bases from V and 2 bases from J, with 14 bases between. Germline CDR1 reads SEHNR; CDR2 reads FQNEAQ (reference sequence). CDR3 nucleotide sequence: TGTGCCAGCAGCCGTTGGCAGGGGACCACAGATACGCAGTATTTT. Its protein product is CASSRWQGTTDTQYF.